These 23 T cell receptor beta chains share one sample of origin, sequenced in a study of blood T cells in healthy people across ages. Together with a sample-barcoded 5' primer, a J-beta primer mix was included in a second PCR lasting about 7 to 11 cycles. TCRdb used MiXCR to reprocess the 5' RACE reads, holding one entry per CDR3 protein. The sample holds 750,000 to 950,000 distinct CDR3 sequences, approximately 55% seen once. The material sequenced was blood. These receptors were taken from an elderly man in good health.

The rearrangement links TRBV6-2 or TRBV6-3 to TRBJ2-7; weak D call: TRBD2 (5 bases). The CDR3 runs 14 residues. Trimming removed 2 bases from V and 3 bases from J, with 11 bases in between. Germline loops: CDR1 MNHEY, CDR2 SVGEGT. As DNA, the CDR3 is TGTGCCAGCAGTTACGGCCGAGGGTTCTACGAGCAGTACTTC. Translation: CASSYGRGFYEQYF.

This clonotype was counted a few times. The DNA for the CDR3 is TGTGCCAGCAGGGACCCGGGACTAGCTCCCAATGAGCAGTTCTTC. Protein sequence: CASRDPGLAPNEQFF. The rearrangement uses TRBV6-1 and TRBJ2-1; 9 bases map to TRBD2. This CDR3 has 15 amino acids. The V and J ends lost 6 bases and 6 bases, in that order; junction bases with no gene match: 9. Per the germline V gene, CDR1 is MNHNS and CDR2 is SASEGT.

V is TRBV20-1 and J is TRBJ2-4; 8 bases fit TRBD1. The J call may not be correct, given that the DNA end is closer to TRBJ2-7. This CDR3 has 15 amino acids. From germline, CDR1 is DFQATT and CDR2 SNEGSKA (reference sequence). This CDR3 reads CSGGRWQGASREQYF. The CDR3 DNA sequence: TGCAGCGGTGGGCGCTGGCAGGGGGCGTCGCGCGAGCAGTACTTC.

The rearrangement uses TRBV7-9 and TRBJ2-3; D may be TRBD2 (6 bases). Deletions cut 3 bases from V and 14 bases from J, with 21 bases between. The CDR3 runs to 14 residues. Germline CDR1 reads SEHNR; CDR2 reads FQNEAQ (reference sequence). The CDR3 sequence: CASSFGGRDGYAYF. The CDR3 bases are TGTGCCAGCAGCTTCGGGGGTAGGGACGGATACGCGTATTTT.

This clonotype was found a few times. The gene calls are TRBV6-6 and TRBJ1-4; D is unresolved. The CDR3 is made up of 14 amino acids. The V end lost 3 bases, the J end lost 5 bases, and 10 bases lay between the germline ends. The germline V gene encodes CDR1 MNHNY and CDR2 SVGAGI (reference sequence). The CDR3: CASSYYSGNEKLFF. In DNA, the CDR3 is TGTGCCAGCAGTTATTACTCCGGGAATGAAAAACTGTTTTTT.

The rearrangement joins TRBV5-1 to TRBJ2-1, with 8 bases aligning to TRBD1. Trimming removed 2 bases from V and 5 bases from J; junction bases left unmatched: 6. The CDR3 totals 15 residues. Per the germline V gene, CDR1 is SGHRS and CDR2 is YFSETQ. The CDR3 here is CASSFRTGINNEQFF. The DNA for the CDR3 is TGCGCCAGCAGCTTCAGGACAGGGATTAACAATGAGCAGTTCTTC. The full variable domain, rest sourced from reference TRBV5-1 and TRBJ2-1, is KAGVTQTPRYLIKTRGQQVTLSCSPISGHRSVSWYQQTPGQGLQFLFEYFSETQRNKGNFPGRFSGRQFSNSRSEMNVSTLELGDSALYLCASSFRTGINNEQFFGPGTRLTVL.

The CDR3, as DNA: TGTGCCAGCAGCCATGGAGGGGGCGGATCCGAGCAGTACTTC. Residues: CASSHGGGGSEQYF. The chain has TRBV3-1 and TRBJ2-7; maybe TRBD1 (7 bases). V lost 3 bases, J lost 6 bases, and 15 bases lay in between. CDR1 LGHDT and CDR2 YNNKEL come from the germline V gene (reference sequence). The CDR3 consists of 14 residues.

This clonotype was found a few times. Here the CDR3 reads CASRFSEKETQYF. The CDR3, as DNA: TGTGCCAGCAGGTTTTCGGAAAAAGAGACCCAGTACTTC. The rearrangement joins TRBV2 to TRBJ2-5; D gene uncertain. Trimming took 6 bases from V and 3 from J, leaving 11 bases between them. Germline CDR1 is SNHLY and CDR2 is FYNNEI. The CDR3 is 13 amino acids.

There are a few counts of this clonotype. This chain links TRBV3-1 with TRBJ2-3; 10 bases map to TRBD1. V gave up 3 bases and J gave up 2 bases; unmatched junction bases: 5. CDR3 size: 16 residues. CDR1 is LGHDT, CDR2 YNNKEL, per germline (reference sequence). Here the CDR3 DNA reads TGTGCCAGCAGCCACCTGGGACAGGGGTTCACAGATACGCAGTATTTT. Translated: CASSHLGQGFTDTQYF.

The rearrangement uses TRBV5-1 and TRBJ2-1; no firm D call. V was clipped by 0 bases and J by 5 bases, with 12 bases between them. The length of the CDR3 is 15 residues. CDR1 SGHRS and CDR2 YFSETQ come from the germline V gene. Written as DNA, the CDR3 is TGCGCCAGCAGCTTGGAGCGCACTGGGGACAATGAGCAGTTCTTC. It translates to CASSLERTGDNEQFF.

The chain joins TRBV6-5 to TRBJ2-5; 7 nucleotides agree with TRBD1. The J call may not be correct, given that the DNA end is closer to TRBJ2-7. Looked up from germline, CDR1 is MNHEY and CDR2 is SVGAGI. The CDR3 extends over 13 amino acids. The CDR3 sequence: CASSPGGFHEQYF. DNA for the CDR3: TGTGCCAGCAGCCCAGGGGGTTTTCACGAGCAGTACTTC.

This chain connects TRBV20-1 to TRBJ2-2, with D perhaps TRBD2 (6 bases). Germline V lookup: CDR1 DFQATT, CDR2 SNEGSKA (reference sequence). This CDR3 spans 13 amino acids. V lost 8 bases, J lost 6 bases, and 16 bases lay in between. This chain's CDR3 is CSTPTSQSGELFF. Written as DNA, the CDR3 is TGCAGTACCCCAACTAGCCAATCCGGGGAGCTGTTTTTT.

V gene TRBV28 combines with J gene TRBJ2-5, with a possible D match to TRBD1 (6 bases). The closer fit of TRBJ2-7 to the DNA end suggests the J call may be wrong. The CDR3 extends over 15 amino acids. From germline, CDR1 is MDHEN and CDR2 SYDVKM. The CDR3 region is CASSLVTRGTYEQYF. The CDR3 DNA reads TGTGCCAGCAGTTTAGTCACTAGGGGGACCTACGAGCAGTACTTC.

This chain joins TRBV7-9 and TRBJ2-1, with D maybe TRBD2 (5 bases). This CDR3 has 15 residues. Trimming left V 1 base short and J 4 bases short, with 11 bases between. Germline CDR1 SEHNR, CDR2 FQNEAQ (reference sequence). The CDR3 region is CASSLVVDYYNEQFF. The DNA of the CDR3 is TGTGCCAGCAGCTTAGTAGTCGACTATTACAATGAGCAGTTCTTC.

J is TRBJ2-1 and V is TRBV15, with 7 bases lining up with TRBD2. The CDR3 sequence is 17 residues long. Germline assignment: CDR1 LNHNV and CDR2 YYDKDF (reference sequence). The J segment lost 6 bases and the V segment lost 0 bases, leaving 11 bases of the junction unmatched. CDR3 sequence: CATSRDPASGVSNEQFF. The DNA of the CDR3 is TGTGCCACCAGCAGAGATCCGGCTAGCGGAGTTTCCAATGAGCAGTTCTTC.

This chain links TRBV12-3 or TRBV12-4 with TRBJ2-6; D is perhaps TRBD1 (5 bases). The CDR3 consists of 15 residues. Trimming pared 6 bases from V and 4 bases from J, leaving 13 bases between. The CDR3 loop is CASSSGRAGANVLTF. CDR3 DNA: TGTGCCAGCAGCTCAGGCAGGGCCGGGGCCAACGTCCTGACTTTC.

The chain uses TRBV20-1 and TRBJ1-2; 8 nucleotides align to TRBD1. The CDR3 has 14 amino acids. V gave up 3 bases and J gave up 8 bases; unmatched junction bases: 11. The germline gives CDR1 DFQATT, CDR2 SNEGSKA (reference sequence). The CDR3 loop is CSARGGQENHGYTF. The CDR3 DNA reads as TGCAGTGCTAGGGGGGGACAGGAAAATCACGGCTACACCTTC.

Only a few counts were recorded for this clonotype. The chain employs TRBV29-1 and TRBJ1-1; 9 bases fit TRBD1. There are 15 residues in the CDR3. Germline loops: CDR1 SQVTM, CDR2 ANQGSEA. V lost 1 base to trimming and J lost 4 bases; unmatched junction nucleotides: 7. CDR3 bases: TGCAGCGTTGAAGGGCACGGGACAGGGCTCACTGAAGCTTTCTTT. The encoded protein is CSVEGHGTGLTEAFF.

CDR3 sequence: CASSKEVSGRAYEQYF. The CDR3 coding sequence is TGTGCCAGCAGCAAAGAGGTTAGCGGGAGGGCCTACGAGCAGTACTTC. The chain is built from TRBV21-1 and TRBJ2-7; TRBD2 was called by the table and not checked on the DNA. TRBV21-1 is a documented pseudogene. The CDR3 consists of 16 residues.

This chain links TRBV5-1 with TRBJ2-3, with 8 bases that match TRBD2. CDR3 length: 16 residues. V gave up 0 bases and J gave up 14 bases; unmatched junction bases: 17. Germline CDR1 is SGHRS and CDR2 is YFSETQ. The CDR3 loop is CASSLDAGGGHRYAYF. The CDR3, as DNA: TGCGCCAGCAGCTTGGACGCGGGAGGCGGGCACAGATACGCGTATTTT.

V usage is TRBV20-1 and J usage is TRBJ2-3; 16 bases are a match to TRBD2. The length of the CDR3 is 16 residues. Unmatched junction bases numbered 4, after V lost 5 bases and J lost 2 bases. The V gene's germline CDR1 is DFQATT and CDR2 SNEGSKA (reference sequence). CDR3 sequence (DNA): TGCAGTGCTCCGGGACTAGCGGGAGGGTCCACAGATACGCAGTATTTT. This gives the protein CSAPGLAGGSTDTQYF.

This clonotype was counted only a few times. The chain joins TRBV12-3 or TRBV12-4 to TRBJ2-1; D gene ambiguous. Trimming removed 3 bases at V and 6 bases at J, with 21 bases between. This CDR3 contains 17 residues. This CDR3 is CASSFKLGGVMSNEQFF. In DNA form, the CDR3 reads TGTGCCAGCAGTTTCAAACTCGGTGGGGTAATGTCCAATGAGCAGTTCTTC.

The chain is built from TRBV7-2 and TRBJ2-1; D may be TRBD2 (5 bases). Between the trimmed V and J ends, which lost 4 bases and 5 bases, there was a span of 21 bases. The CDR3 extends over 17 amino acids. Looked up from germline, CDR1 is SGHTA and CDR2 is FQGNSA. Written as DNA, the CDR3 is TGTGCCAGCAGCTGCTCCCAGCGAGGAGGTAGGAACAATGAGCAGTTCTTC. It codes for CASSCSQRGGRNNEQFF.